This entry concerns a single T cell receptor beta chain. A Seattle source enrolled patients during active infection and followed them longitudinally. This sample was included in a study of blood T cell repertoires in COVID-19. Across the study: Some COVID-19 samples were acute and others convalescent; all came from the United States, Italy and Spain.

TCRdb's table, derived via immunoSEQ multiplex PCR, lists solely in-frame clones and lacks some. This table has 170,000 or so clones, about four fifths appearing once. The ends were cut back, 1 base at V and 7 bases at J, with 19 bases in the middle. This CDR3 is built from 16 residues. From germline, CDR1 is SGHTA and CDR2 FQGNSA. The source of this sequence is an older woman with COVID-19, enrolled during active disease. The sample taken for sequencing was peripheral blood. The V and J genes are TRBV7-2 and TRBJ1-2, with D perhaps TRBD1 (6 bases). The CDR3 nucleotides read TGTGCCAGCAGCTTAGGAGGGACAATTAACGGCTTTGGCTACACCTTC. Protein sequence: CASSLGGTINGFGYTF.